The clone carrying this T cell receptor beta chain was picked up one time. Antigen specificity is unknown. This sample was taken from a study of T cell responses to AZD1222 COVID-19 vaccine. Study observations and caveats: Researchers took repertoire samples only after the peak T cell response had come. Spike-spanning, vaccine-associated CD4 TCRs were dominant at 160-218 and 743-854.

The ends were cut back, 8 bases at V and 0 bases at J, with 13 bases in the middle. Germline CDR1 is MNHNY and CDR2 is SVGAGI (reference sequence). The CDR3 runs 15 residues. The method was immunoSEQ multiplex PCR; TCRdb's version includes in-frame clones alone and lacks a portion of them. The sample yields about 130,000 clones, approximately 91% seen once. The material was peripheral blood, obtained 28 days after the second AZD1222 dose. The genes are TRBV6-6 and TRBJ1-4, with D possibly TRBD1 on 5 matching bases. The source of this sequence is an adult who received the AZD1222 COVID-19 vaccine. The CDR3 loop reads CASHSSGATNEKLFF. DNA for the CDR3: TGTGCCAGCCATTCATCGGGGGCAACTAATGAAAAACTGTTTTTT.